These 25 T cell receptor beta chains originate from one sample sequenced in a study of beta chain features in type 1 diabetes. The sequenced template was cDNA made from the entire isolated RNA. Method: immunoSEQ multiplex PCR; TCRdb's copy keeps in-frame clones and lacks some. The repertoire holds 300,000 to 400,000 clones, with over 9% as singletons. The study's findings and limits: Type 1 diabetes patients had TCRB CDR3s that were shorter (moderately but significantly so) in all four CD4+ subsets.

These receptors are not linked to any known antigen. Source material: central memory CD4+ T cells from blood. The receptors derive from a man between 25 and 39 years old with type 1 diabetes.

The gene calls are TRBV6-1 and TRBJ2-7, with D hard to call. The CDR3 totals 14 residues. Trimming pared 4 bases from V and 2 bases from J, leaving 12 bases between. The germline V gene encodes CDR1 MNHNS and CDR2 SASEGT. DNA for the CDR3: TGTGCCAGCAGTGTCTCGACCGCCACCTACGAGCAGTACTTC. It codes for CASSVSTATYEQYF.

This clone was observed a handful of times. CDR3 amino acids: CASSQGGQPYEQYF. The CDR3 DNA is TGTGCCAGCAGCCAAGGGGGACAGCCCTACGAGCAGTACTTC. J is TRBJ2-5 and V is TRBV4-2, with TRBD1 matching over 7 bases. The end of the DNA is better explained by TRBJ2-7, so the J call may be wrong. CDR3 size: 14 residues. Germline CDR1 LGHNA, CDR2 YNFKEQ.

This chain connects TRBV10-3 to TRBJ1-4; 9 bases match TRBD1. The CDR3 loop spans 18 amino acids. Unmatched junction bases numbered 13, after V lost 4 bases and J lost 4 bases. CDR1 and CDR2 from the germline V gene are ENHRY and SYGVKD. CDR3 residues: CAISAGQGVRGGNEKLFF. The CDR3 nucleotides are TGTGCCATCAGTGCGGGACAGGGTGTTCGTGGAGGTAATGAAAAACTGTTTTTT.

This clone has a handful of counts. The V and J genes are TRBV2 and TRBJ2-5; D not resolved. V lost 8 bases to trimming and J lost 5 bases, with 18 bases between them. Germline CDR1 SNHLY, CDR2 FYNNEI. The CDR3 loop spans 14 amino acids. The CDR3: CASVKSGAGETQYF. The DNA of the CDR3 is TGTGCCAGCGTGAAGTCAGGTGCTGGGGAGACCCAGTACTTC. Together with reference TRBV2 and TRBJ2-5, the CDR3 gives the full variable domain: EPEVTQTPSHQVTQMGQEVILRCVPISNHLYFYWYRQILGQKVEFLVSFYNNEISEKSEIFDDQFSVERPDGSNFTLKIRSTKLEDSAMYFCASVKSGAGETQYFGPGTRLLVL.

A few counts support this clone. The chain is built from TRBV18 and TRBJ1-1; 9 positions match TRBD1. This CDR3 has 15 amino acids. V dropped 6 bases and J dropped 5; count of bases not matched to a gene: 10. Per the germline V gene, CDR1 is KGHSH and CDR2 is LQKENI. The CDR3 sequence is CASSQETGGLTEAFF. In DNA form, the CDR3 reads TGTGCCAGCTCGCAAGAAACAGGGGGCTTGACTGAAGCTTTCTTT. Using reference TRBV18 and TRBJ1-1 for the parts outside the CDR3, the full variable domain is NAGVMQNPRHLVRRRGQEARLRCSPMKGHSHVYWYRQLPEEGLKFMVYLQKENIIDESGMPKERFSAEFPKEGPSILRIQQVVRGDSAAYFCASSQETGGLTEAFFGQGTRLTVV.

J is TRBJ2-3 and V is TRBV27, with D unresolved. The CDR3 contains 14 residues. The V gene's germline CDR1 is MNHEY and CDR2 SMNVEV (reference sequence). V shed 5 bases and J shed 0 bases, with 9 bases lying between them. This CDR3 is CASSPLHSTDTQYF. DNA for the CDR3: TGTGCCAGCAGTCCCCTCCATAGCACAGATACGCAGTATTTT.

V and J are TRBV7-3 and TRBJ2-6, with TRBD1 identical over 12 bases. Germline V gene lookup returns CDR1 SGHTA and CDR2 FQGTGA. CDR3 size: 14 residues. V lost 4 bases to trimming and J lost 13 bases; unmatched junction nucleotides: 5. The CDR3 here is CASSSGQGAHVLTF. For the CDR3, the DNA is TGTGCCAGCAGCTCGGGACAGGGGGCCCATGTCCTGACTTTC.

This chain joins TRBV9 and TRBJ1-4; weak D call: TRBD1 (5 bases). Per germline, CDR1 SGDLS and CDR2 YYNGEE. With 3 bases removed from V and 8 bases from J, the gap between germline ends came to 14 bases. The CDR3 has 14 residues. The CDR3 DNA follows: TGTGCCAGCAGCGCTGACCTCCGGGGGGAAAAACTGTTTTTT. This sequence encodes CASSADLRGEKLFF.

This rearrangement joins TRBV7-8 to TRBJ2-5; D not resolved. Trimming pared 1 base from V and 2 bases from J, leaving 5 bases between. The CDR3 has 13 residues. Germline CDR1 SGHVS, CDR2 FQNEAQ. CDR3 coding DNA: TGTGCCAGCAGCTTAGACCAACAAGAGACCCAGTACTTC. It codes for CASSLDQQETQYF. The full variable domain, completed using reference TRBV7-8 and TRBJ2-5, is GAGVSQSPRYKVAKRGQDVALRCDPISGHVSLFWYQQALGQGPEFLTYFQNEAQLDKSGLPSDRFFAERPEGSVSTLKIQRTQQEDSAVYLCASSLDQQETQYFGPGTRLLVL.

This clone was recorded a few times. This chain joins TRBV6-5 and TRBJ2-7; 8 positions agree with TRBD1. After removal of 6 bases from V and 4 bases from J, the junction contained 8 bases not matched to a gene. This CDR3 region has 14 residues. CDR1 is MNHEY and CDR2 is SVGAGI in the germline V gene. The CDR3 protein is CASRAGGAGYEQYF. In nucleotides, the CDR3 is TGTGCCAGCAGGGCAGGGGGCGCCGGTTACGAGCAGTACTTC.

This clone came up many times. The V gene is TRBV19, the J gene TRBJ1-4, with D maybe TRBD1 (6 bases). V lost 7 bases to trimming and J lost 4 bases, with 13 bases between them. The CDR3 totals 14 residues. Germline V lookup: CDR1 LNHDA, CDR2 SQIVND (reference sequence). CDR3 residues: CASTPRGGNEKLFF. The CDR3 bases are TGTGCCAGTACCCCCAGGGGTGGTAATGAAAAACTGTTTTTT. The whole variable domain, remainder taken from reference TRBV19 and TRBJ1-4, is DGGITQSPKYLFRKEGQNVTLSCEQNLNHDAMYWYRQDPGQGLRLIYYSQIVNDFQKGDIAEGYSVSREKKESFPLTVTSAQKNPTAFYLCASTPRGGNEKLFFGSGTQLSVL.

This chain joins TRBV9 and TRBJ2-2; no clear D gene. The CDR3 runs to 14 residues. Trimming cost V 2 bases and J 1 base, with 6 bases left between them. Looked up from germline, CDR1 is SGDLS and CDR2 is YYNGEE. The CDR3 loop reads CASSVRQNTGELFF. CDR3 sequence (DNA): TGTGCCAGCAGCGTTAGGCAGAACACCGGGGAGCTGTTTTTT.

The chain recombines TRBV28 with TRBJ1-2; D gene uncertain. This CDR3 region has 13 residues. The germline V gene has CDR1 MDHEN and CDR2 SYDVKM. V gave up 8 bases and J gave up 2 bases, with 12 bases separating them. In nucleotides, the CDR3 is TGTGCCAGCGCCCCAGCCAGCAACTATGGCTACACCTTC. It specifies CASAPASNYGYTF.

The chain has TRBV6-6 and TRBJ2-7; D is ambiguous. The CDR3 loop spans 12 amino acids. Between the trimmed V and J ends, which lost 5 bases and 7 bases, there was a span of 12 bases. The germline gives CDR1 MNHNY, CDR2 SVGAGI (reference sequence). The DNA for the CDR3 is TGTGCCAGCAGTCGAACTCCTGAGGAGCAGTACTTC. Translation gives CASSRTPEEQYF.

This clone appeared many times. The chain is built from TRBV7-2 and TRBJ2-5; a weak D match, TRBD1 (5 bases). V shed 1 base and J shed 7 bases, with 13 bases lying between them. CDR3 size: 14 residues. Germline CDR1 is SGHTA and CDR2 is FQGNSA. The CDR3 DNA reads TGTGCCAGCAGCTTAGGGCAGGGAAGGGGGACCCAGTACTTC. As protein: CASSLGQGRGTQYF.

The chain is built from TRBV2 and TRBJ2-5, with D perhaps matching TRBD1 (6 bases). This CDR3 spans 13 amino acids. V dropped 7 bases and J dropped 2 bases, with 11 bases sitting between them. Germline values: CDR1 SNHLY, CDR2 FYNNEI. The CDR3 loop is CASKLDRQETQYF. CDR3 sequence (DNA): TGTGCCAGCAAATTGGACAGACAAGAGACCCAGTACTTC.

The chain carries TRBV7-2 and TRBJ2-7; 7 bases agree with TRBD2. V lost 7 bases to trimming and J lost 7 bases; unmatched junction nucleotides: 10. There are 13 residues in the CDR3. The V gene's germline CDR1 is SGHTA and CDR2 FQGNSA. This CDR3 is CASIGTHGGEQYF. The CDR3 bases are TGTGCCAGCATCGGGACGCACGGGGGGGAGCAGTACTTC.

This chain's CDR3 is CASGEKESTDTQYF. The DNA for the CDR3 is TGTGCCAGCGGGGAGAAGGAGTCCACAGATACGCAGTATTTT. J is TRBJ2-3 and V is TRBV25-1, with D perhaps TRBD2 (5 bases). Germline loops: CDR1 MGHDK, CDR2 SYGVNS. The CDR3 is made up of 14 amino acids. The V end was cut by 8 bases, the J end by 2 bases, with 14 bases between.

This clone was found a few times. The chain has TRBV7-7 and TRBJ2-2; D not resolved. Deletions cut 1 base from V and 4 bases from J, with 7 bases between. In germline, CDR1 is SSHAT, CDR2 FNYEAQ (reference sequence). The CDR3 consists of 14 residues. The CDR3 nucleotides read TGTGCCAGCAGCTTAGTATCAAGCACCGGGGAGCTGTTTTTT. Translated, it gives CASSLVSSTGELFF.

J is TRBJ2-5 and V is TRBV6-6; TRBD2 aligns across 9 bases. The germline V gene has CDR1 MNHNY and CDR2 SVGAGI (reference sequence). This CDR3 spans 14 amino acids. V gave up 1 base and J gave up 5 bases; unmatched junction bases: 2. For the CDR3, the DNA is TGTGCCAGCAGTTACTTTAGCGGGAGTGAGACCCAGTACTTC. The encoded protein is CASSYFSGSETQYF.

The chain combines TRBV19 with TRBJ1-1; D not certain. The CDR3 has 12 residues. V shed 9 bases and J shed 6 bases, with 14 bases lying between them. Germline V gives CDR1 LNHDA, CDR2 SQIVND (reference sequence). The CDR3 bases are TGTGCCAGCCGCTACAGTTACGCTGAAGCTTTCTTT. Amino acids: CASRYSYAEAFF.

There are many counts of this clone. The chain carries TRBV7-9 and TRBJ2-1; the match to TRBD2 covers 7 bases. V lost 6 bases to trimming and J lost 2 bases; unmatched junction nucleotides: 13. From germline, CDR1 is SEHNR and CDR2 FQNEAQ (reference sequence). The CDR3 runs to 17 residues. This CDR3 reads CASSPPHRLAPYNEQFF. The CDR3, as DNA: TGTGCCAGCAGTCCACCACACCGACTAGCCCCCTACAATGAGCAGTTCTTC.

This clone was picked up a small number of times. As DNA, the CDR3 is TGCGCCAGCAGCTTGAATGGTGAGGTAGGCACAGATACGCAGTATTTT. Translating gives CASSLNGEVGTDTQYF. J is TRBJ2-3 and V is TRBV5-1; no clear D. This CDR3 is 16 amino acids long. Germline V CDR1 and CDR2: SGHRS, YFSETQ. Trimming removed 1 base at V and 1 base at J, with 13 bases between.

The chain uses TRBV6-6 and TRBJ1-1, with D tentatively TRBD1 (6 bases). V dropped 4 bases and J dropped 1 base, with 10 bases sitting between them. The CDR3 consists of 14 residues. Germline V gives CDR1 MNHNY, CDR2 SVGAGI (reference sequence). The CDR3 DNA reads TGTGCCAGCAGTTTAACAGGGAGGAACACTGAAGCTTTCTTT. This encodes CASSLTGRNTEAFF.

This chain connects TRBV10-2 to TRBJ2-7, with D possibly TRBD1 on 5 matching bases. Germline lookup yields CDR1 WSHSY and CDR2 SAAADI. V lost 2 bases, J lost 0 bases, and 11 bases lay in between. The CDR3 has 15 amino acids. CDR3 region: CASSEIQVASYEQYF. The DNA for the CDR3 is TGCGCCAGCAGTGAGATACAGGTTGCCTCCTACGAGCAGTACTTC.